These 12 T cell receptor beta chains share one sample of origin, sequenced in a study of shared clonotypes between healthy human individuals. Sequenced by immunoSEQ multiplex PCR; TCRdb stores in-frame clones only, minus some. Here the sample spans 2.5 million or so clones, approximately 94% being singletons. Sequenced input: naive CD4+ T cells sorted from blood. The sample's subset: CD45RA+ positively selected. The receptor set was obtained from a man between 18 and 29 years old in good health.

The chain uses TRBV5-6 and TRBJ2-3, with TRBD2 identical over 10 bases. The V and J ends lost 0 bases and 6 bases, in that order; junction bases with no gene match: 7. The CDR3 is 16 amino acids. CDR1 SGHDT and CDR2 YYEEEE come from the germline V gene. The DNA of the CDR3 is TGTGCCAGCAGCTTGGTACTAGCGGGGTTAGGGGATACGCAGTATTTT. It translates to CASSLVLAGLGDTQYF.

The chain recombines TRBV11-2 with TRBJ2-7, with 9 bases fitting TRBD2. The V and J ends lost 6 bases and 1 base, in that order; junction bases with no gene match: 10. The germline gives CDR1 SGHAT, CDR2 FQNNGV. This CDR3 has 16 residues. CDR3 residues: CASSLHSGSVSYEQYF. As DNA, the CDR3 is TGTGCCAGCAGTCTACATAGCGGGAGCGTATCCTACGAGCAGTACTTC.

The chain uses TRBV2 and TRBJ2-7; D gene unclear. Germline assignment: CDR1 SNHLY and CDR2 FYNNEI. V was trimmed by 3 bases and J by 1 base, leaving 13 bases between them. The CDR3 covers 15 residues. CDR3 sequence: CASSDPLMTSYEQYF. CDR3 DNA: TGTGCCAGCAGTGACCCCCTTATGACTTCCTACGAGCAGTACTTC.

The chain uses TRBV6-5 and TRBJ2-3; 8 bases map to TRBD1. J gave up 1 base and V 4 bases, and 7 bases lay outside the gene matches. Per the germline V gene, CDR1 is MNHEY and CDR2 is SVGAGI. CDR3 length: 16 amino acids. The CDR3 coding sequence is TGTGCCAGCAGTTCCATGACAGGGGCAGGCACAGATACGCAGTATTTT. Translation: CASSSMTGAGTDTQYF.

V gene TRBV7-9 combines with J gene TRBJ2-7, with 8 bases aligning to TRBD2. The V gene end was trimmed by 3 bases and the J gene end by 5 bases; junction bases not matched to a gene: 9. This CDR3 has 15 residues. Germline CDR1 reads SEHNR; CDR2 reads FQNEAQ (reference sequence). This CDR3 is CASSFSGLVVHEQYF. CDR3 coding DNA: TGTGCCAGCAGCTTTTCGGGACTAGTGGTGCACGAGCAGTACTTC. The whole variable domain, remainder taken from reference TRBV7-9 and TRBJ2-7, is DTGVSQNPRHKITKRGQNVTFRCDPISEHNRLYWYRQTLGQGPEFLTYFQNEAQLEKSRLLSDRFSAERPKGSFSTLEIQRTEQGDSAMYLCASSFSGLVVHEQYFGPGTRLTVT.

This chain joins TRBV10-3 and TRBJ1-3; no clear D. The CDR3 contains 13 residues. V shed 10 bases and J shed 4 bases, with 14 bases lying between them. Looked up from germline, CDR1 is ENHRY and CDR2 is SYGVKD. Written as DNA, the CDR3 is TGTGCCAGTGGGCAAGTCCGCGGAAACACCATATATTTT. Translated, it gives CASGQVRGNTIYF.

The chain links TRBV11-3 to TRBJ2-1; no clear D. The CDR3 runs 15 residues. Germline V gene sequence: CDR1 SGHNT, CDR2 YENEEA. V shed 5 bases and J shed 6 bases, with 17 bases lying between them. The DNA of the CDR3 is TGTGCCAGCAGCCAAACGGCGATAGGCTCCAATGAGCAGTTCTTC. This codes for CASSQTAIGSNEQFF.

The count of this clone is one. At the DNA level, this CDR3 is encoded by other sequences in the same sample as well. The CDR3 loop is CASSRTSGSYEQYF. The CDR3 DNA sequence: TGTGCCAGCAGTAGGACTAGCGGGAGCTACGAGCAGTACTTC. The chain combines TRBV6-5 with TRBJ2-7, with 13 bases that match TRBD2. V was pared by 5 bases and J by 3 bases, with 1 base of the junction left unmatched. The CDR3 has 14 residues. Per the germline V gene, CDR1 is MNHEY and CDR2 is SVGAGI.

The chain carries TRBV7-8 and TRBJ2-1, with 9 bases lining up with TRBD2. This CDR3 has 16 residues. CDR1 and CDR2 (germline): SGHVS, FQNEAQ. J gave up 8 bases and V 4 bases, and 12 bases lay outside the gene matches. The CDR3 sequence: CASSSTSGFRVYEQFF. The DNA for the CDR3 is TGTGCCAGCAGCTCGACTAGCGGCTTTAGGGTCTATGAGCAGTTCTTC.

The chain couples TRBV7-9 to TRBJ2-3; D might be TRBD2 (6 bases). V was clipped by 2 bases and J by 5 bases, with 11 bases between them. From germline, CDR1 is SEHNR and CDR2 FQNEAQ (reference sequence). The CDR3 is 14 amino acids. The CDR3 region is CASSLRENKDTQYF. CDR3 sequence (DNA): TGTGCCAGCAGCTTACGGGAGAATAAAGATACGCAGTATTTT.

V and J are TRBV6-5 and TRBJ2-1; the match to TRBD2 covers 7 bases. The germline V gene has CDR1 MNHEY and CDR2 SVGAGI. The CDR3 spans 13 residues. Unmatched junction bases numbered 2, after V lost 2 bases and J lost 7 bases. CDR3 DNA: TGTGCCAGCAGTTACGCGGGGGTTAATGAGCAGTTCTTC. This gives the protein CASSYAGVNEQFF.

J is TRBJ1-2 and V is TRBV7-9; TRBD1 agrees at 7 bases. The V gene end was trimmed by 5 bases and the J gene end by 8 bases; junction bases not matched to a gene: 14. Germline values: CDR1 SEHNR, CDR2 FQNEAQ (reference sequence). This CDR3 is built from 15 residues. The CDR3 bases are TGTGCCAGCAGCCTCTACACGACAGGGCAAATAGGCTACACCTTC. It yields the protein CASSLYTTGQIGYTF.